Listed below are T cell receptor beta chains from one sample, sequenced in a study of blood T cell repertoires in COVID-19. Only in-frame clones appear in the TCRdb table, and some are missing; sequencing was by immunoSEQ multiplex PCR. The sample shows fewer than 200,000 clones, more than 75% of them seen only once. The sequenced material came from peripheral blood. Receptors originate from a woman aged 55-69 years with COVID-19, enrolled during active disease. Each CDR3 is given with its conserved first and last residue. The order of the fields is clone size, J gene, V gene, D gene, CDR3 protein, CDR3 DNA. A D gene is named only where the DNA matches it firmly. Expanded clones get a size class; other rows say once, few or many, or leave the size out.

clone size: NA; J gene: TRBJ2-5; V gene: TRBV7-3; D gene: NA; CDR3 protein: CASSLVGGSQETQYF; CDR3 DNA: TGTGCCAGCAGCTTAGTCGGGGGAAGTCAAGAGACCCAGTACTTC
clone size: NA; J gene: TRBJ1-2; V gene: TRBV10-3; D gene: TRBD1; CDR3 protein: CAISESPGQGYGYTF; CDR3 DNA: TGTGCCATCAGTGAGTCGCCGGGACAGGGCTATGGCTACACCTTC
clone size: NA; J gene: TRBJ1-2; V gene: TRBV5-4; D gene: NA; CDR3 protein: CASSPPTANYGYTF; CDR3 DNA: TGTGCCAGCAGCCCGCCGACAGCTAACTATGGCTACACCTTC
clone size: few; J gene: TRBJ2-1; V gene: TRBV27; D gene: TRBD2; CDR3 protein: CASSLTSTSGSGNEQFF; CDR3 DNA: TGTGCCAGCAGTCTGACATCGACTAGCGGGAGTGGCAATGAGCAGTTCTTC
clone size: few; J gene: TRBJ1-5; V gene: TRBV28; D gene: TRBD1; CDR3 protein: CASRGTGNNQPQHF; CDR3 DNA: TGTGCCAGCAGGGGGACAGGGAATAATCAGCCCCAGCATTTT
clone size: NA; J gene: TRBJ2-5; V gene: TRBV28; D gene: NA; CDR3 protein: CASSLGGAETQYF; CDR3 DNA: TGTGCCAGCAGTTTAGGGGGCGCGGAGACCCAGTACTTC
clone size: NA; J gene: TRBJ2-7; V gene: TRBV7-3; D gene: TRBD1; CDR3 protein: CASSSGQGGGEQYF; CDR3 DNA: TGTGCCAGCAGCTCGGGACAGGGAGGTGGCGAGCAGTACTTC
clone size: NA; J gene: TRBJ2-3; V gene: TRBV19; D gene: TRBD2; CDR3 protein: CASSTPAPLAGGADTQYF; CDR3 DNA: TGTGCCAGTAGTACCCCTGCCCCTCTAGCGGGGGGGGCAGATACGCAGTATTTT
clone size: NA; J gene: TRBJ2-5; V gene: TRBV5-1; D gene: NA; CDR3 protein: CASSHVDNAKGETQYF; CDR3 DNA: TGCGCCAGCAGCCACGTGGACAATGCAAAGGGAGAGACCCAGTACTTC
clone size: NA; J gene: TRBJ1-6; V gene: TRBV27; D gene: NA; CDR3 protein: CASSLLGGRTNSPLHF; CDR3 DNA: TGTGCCAGCAGTTTATTAGGAGGGAGGACCAATTCACCCCTCCACTTT
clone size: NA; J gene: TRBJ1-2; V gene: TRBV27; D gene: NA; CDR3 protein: CASSPRTIERANYGYTF; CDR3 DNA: TGTGCCAGCAGCCCCAGGACAATCGAAAGAGCTAACTATGGCTACACCTTC
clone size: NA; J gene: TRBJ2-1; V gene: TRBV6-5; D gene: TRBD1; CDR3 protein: CATSRTGVYNEQFF; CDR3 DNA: TGTGCCACCTCTCGGACAGGGGTTTACAATGAGCAGTTCTTC
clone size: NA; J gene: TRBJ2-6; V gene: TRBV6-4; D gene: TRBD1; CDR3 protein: CASSEEGTGTSGANVLTF; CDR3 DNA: TGTGCCAGCAGTGAAGAGGGGACAGGGACCTCTGGGGCCAACGTCCTGACTTTC
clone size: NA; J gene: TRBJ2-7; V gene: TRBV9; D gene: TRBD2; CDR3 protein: CASSTLAGAYEQYF; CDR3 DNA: TGTGCCAGCAGCACCTTAGCGGGAGCTTACGAGCAGTACTTC
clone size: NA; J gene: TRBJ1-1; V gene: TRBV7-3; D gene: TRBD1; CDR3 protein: CASTAGGNTEAFF; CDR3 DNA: TGTGCCAGCACCGCAGGGGGGAACACTGAAGCTTTCTTT
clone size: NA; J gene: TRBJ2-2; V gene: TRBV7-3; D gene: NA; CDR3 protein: CASSPRGGSNTGELFF; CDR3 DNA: TGTGCCAGCAGCCCCAGGGGCGGGAGTAACACCGGGGAGCTGTTTTTT
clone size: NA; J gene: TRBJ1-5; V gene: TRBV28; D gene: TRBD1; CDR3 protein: CASSSPGTGGAKPQHF; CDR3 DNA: TGTGCCAGCAGTTCCCCCGGGACAGGGGGCGCGAAGCCCCAGCATTTT
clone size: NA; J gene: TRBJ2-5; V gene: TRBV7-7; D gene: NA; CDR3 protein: CASSLMGVGQETQYF; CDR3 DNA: TGTGCTAGCAGCTTAATGGGCGTGGGCCAAGAGACCCAGTACTTC
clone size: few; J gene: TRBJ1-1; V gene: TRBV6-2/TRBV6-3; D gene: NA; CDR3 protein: CASSTRTAEAFF; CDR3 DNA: TGTGCCAGCAGTACACGGACAGCTGAAGCTTTCTTT
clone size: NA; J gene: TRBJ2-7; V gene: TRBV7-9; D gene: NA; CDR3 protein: CASNLDLERSLYEQYF; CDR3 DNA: TGTGCCAGCAACCTAGACCTAGAGCGGTCATTGTACGAGCAGTACTTC
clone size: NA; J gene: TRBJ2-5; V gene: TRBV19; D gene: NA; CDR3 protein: CASRDSGKETQYF; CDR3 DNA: TGTGCCAGTAGAGATAGCGGAAAAGAGACCCAGTACTTC
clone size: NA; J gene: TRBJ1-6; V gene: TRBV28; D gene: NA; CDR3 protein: CASSLGGTYNSPLHF; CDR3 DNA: TGTGCCAGCAGTTTGGGGGGTACCTATAATTCACCCCTCCACTTT
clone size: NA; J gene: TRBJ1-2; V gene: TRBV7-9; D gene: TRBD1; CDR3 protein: CASSPLTRGRLNRAFGYTF; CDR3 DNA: TGTGCCAGCAGCCCCCTGACGAGGGGGCGCCTTAATCGGGCCTTTGGCTACACCTTC
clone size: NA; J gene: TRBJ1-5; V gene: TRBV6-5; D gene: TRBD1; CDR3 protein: CASRTDRDGYQPQHF; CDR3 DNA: TGTGCCAGCAGAACGGACAGGGACGGGTATCAGCCCCAGCATTTT
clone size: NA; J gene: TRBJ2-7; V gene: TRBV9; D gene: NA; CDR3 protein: CASSVEEGWGEQYF; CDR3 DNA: TGTGCCAGCAGCGTAGAGGAGGGTTGGGGCGAGCAGTACTTC
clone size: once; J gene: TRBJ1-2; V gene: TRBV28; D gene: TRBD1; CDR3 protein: CASSSQDRANYGYTF; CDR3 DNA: TGTGCCAGCAGTAGCCAGGACAGGGCTAACTATGGCTACACCTTC
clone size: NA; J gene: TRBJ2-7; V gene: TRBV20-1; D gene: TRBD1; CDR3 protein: CSASSGRGQWYEQYF; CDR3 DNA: TGCAGTGCTAGTTCGGGCAGGGGGCAGTGGTACGAGCAGTACTTC